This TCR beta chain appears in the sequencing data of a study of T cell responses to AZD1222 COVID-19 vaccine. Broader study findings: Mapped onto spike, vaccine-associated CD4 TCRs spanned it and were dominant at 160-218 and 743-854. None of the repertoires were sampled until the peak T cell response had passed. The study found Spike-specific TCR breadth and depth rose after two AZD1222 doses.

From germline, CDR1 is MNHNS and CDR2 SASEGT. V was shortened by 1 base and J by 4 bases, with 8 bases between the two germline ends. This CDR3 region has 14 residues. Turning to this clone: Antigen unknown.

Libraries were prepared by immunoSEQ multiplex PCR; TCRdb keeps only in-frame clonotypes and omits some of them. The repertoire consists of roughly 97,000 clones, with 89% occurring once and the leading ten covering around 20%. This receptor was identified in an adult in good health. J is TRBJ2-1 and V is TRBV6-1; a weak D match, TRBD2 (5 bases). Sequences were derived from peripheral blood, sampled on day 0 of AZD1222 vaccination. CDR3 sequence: CASSEGTYYNEQFF. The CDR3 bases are TGTGCCAGCAGTGAAGGGACTTATTACAATGAGCAGTTCTTC.